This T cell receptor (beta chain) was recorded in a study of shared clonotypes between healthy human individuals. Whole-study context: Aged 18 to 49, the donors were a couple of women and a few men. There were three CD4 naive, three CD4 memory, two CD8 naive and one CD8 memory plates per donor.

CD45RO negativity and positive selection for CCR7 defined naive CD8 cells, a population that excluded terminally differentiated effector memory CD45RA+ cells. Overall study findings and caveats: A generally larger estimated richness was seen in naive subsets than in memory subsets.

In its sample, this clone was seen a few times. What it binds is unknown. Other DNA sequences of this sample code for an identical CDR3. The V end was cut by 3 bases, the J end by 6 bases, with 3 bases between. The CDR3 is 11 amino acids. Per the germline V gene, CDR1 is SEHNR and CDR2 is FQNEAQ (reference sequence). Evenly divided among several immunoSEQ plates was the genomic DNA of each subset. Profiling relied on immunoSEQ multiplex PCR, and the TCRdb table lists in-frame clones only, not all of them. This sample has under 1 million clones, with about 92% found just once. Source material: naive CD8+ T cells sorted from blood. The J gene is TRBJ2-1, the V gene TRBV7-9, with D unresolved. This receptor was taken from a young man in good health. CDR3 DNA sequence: TGTGCCAGCAGCTTTGGCAATGAGCAGTTCTTC. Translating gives CASSFGNEQFF.